A single sample gave rise to the 16 T cell receptor beta chains below, sequenced in a study of cytomegalovirus exposure and HLA in healthy donors. Primers: 60 Vbeta forward and 13 Jbeta reverse. Assay: immunoSEQ multiplex PCR; the TCRdb copy retains only in-frame clones and omits some. The sample carries 150,000 or so clones, roughly 80% recorded once. The source material was PBMCs. The receptors shown here come from a woman aged 40 to 50 in good health and CMV-seronegative.

The chain has TRBV25-1 and TRBJ2-6, with 7 nucleotides matching TRBD1. This CDR3 spans 18 amino acids. The ends lost 1 base at V and 0 bases at J; junction bases unmatched: 6. From germline, CDR1 is MGHDK and CDR2 SYGVNS. CDR3 nucleotides: TGTGCCAGCAGTGAATCGGACAGGCCCTTCTCTGGGGCCAACGTCCTGACTTTC. Residues: CASSESDRPFSGANVLTF.

The chain links TRBV4-1 to TRBJ2-5; 7 bases match TRBD1. Germline values: CDR1 MGHRA, CDR2 YSYEKL. Trimming removed 3 bases from V and 5 bases from J; junction bases left unmatched: 6. The CDR3 consists of 14 residues. The CDR3 DNA reads as TGCGCCAGCAGCCAGGGACAGTCTCTGGAGACCCAGTACTTC. It encodes CASSQGQSLETQYF.

The chain recombines TRBV10-1 with TRBJ1-2; D possibly corresponds to TRBD1 (6 bases). Germline V lookup: CDR1 WNHNN, CDR2 SYGVQD (reference sequence). CDR3 length equals 11 residues. Trimming took off 7 bases at V and 8 bases at J, with 11 bases between the two ends. The CDR3 region has the DNA TGCGCCAGCACCGGGGGGCCCGGCTACACCTTC. Protein: CASTGGPGYTF.

This clone was counted between two and nine times. V is TRBV6-1 and J is TRBJ1-2, with 7 bases lining up with TRBD1. The germline V gene has CDR1 MNHNS and CDR2 SASEGT. This CDR3 is built from 15 residues. The V and J ends lost 1 base and 6 bases, in that order; junction bases with no gene match: 8. In DNA form, the CDR3 reads TGTGCCAGCAGTGAAGAAGTGACAGGGCCACATGGCTACACCTTC. Amino acids: CASSEEVTGPHGYTF.

The gene calls are TRBV5-6 and TRBJ2-5; D might be TRBD1 (5 bases). Germline values: CDR1 SGHDT, CDR2 YYEEEE. V lost 4 bases to trimming and J lost 4 bases, with 11 bases between them. This CDR3 has 13 amino acids. The CDR3 spells CASSLQGLETQYF. CDR3 sequence (DNA): TGTGCCAGCAGCCTCCAGGGTTTAGAGACCCAGTACTTC. The entire variable domain, with the rest obtained from reference TRBV5-6 and TRBJ2-5, is as follows: DAGVTQSPTHLIKTRGQQVTLRCSPKSGHDTVSWYQQALGQGPQFIFQYYEEEERQRGNFPDRFSGHQFPNYSSELNVNALLLGDSALYLCASSLQGLETQYFGPGTRLLVL.

The J gene is TRBJ1-3, the V gene TRBV5-4; the D gene is possibly TRBD1 (5 bases). Per germline, CDR1 SGHNT and CDR2 YYREEE (reference sequence). The CDR3 is made up of 14 amino acids. V shed 5 bases and J shed 9 bases, with 18 bases lying between them. In DNA, the CDR3 is TGTGCCAGCAGTCCCGACGGTGGAGGGACCACCATATATTTT. Its protein product is CASSPDGGGTTIYF. Based on the CDR3 plus reference TRBV5-4 and TRBJ1-3, the full variable domain is ETGVTQSPTHLIKTRGQQVTLRCSSQSGHNTVSWYQQALGQGPQFIFQYYREEENGRGNFPPRFSGLQFPNYSSELNVNALELDDSALYLCASSPDGGGTTIYFGEGSWLTVV.

The rearrangement joins TRBV7-8 to TRBJ2-1; 10 nucleotides agree with TRBD1. Germline V CDR1 and CDR2: SGHVS, FQNEAQ. This CDR3 comprises 14 residues. V lost 5 bases, J lost 9 bases, and 7 bases stayed unmatched. The CDR3, as DNA: TGTGCCAGCAGCCACCGGGACAGGGGACCTGAGCAGTTCTTC. This translates into CASSHRDRGPEQFF. Based on the CDR3 plus reference TRBV7-8 and TRBJ2-1, the full variable domain is GAGVSQSPRYKVAKRGQDVALRCDPISGHVSLFWYQQALGQGPEFLTYFQNEAQLDKSGLPSDRFFAERPEGSVSTLKIQRTQQEDSAVYLCASSHRDRGPEQFFGPGTRLTVL.

This clone is deemed medium-sized. This chain joins TRBV19 and TRBJ1-1; D is possibly TRBD1 (5 bases). V lost 6 bases, J lost 1 base, and 15 bases lay in between. Germline V gene sequence: CDR1 LNHDA, CDR2 SQIVND (reference sequence). The CDR3 totals 15 residues. The CDR3 is CASSPGRERNTEAFF. The CDR3 nucleotides read TGTGCCAGTAGCCCAGGGCGGGAGAGGAACACTGAAGCTTTCTTT.

This chain's CDR3 is CASSPGTGLSAEAFF. Here the CDR3 DNA reads TGCGCCAGCAGCCCGGGGACAGGCCTCTCGGCTGAAGCTTTCTTT. The chain employs TRBV5-1 and TRBJ1-1, with 8 bases that match TRBD1. This CDR3 has 15 amino acids. CDR1 and CDR2 (germline): SGHRS, YFSETQ. V dropped 4 bases and J dropped 6; count of bases not matched to a gene: 11. Drawing the rest from reference TRBV5-1 and TRBJ1-1, the complete variable domain is KAGVTQTPRYLIKTRGQQVTLSCSPISGHRSVSWYQQTPGQGLQFLFEYFSETQRNKGNFPGRFSGRQFSNSRSEMNVSTLELGDSALYLCASSPGTGLSAEAFFGQGTRLTVV.

This clone was counted a single time. The chain uses TRBV28 and TRBJ1-1; tentatively, D is TRBD1 (6 bases). V lost 5 bases to trimming and J lost 7 bases, with 14 bases between them. Germline V gene sequence: CDR1 MDHEN, CDR2 SYDVKM. The CDR3 is 13 amino acids. CDR3 sequence: CASSETRQVEAFF. Written as DNA, the CDR3 is TGTGCCAGCAGTGAAACCAGACAGGTTGAAGCTTTCTTT.

The table lists this clone with a few counts. The rearrangement uses TRBV28 and TRBJ1-2; D unclear. Trimming stripped 6 bases from V and 8 bases from J, with 16 bases between. The CDR3 extends over 13 amino acids. CDR1 and CDR2 (germline): MDHEN, SYDVKM. CDR3 sequence (DNA): TGTGCCAGCAGCCTTCTCAGCGTTAGGGGCTACACCTTC. Protein sequence: CASSLLSVRGYTF.

The chain employs TRBV4-1 and TRBJ1-5; unclear D gene. CDR1 is MGHRA and CDR2 is YSYEKL in the germline V gene. The CDR3 runs to 16 residues. Deletions cut 0 bases from V and 3 bases from J, with 12 bases between. CDR3 DNA: TGCGCCAGCAGCCAAGAGCGACTCCCGGACAATCAGCCCCAGCATTTT. Translating it yields CASSQERLPDNQPQHF.

This chain connects TRBV19 to TRBJ1-2; 9 nucleotides align to TRBD1. From germline, CDR1 is LNHDA and CDR2 SQIVND (reference sequence). The V gene end was trimmed by 4 bases and the J gene end by 8 bases; junction bases not matched to a gene: 8. The CDR3 is made up of 14 amino acids. The CDR3 loop reads CASSTGGQGRGYTF. The DNA of the CDR3 is TGTGCCAGTAGTACCGGGGGACAGGGACGCGGCTACACCTTC.

The chain recombines TRBV11-2 with TRBJ1-2, with TRBD1 as a possible D gene (5 bases). Trimming took 1 base from V and 5 from J, leaving 14 bases between them. CDR3 length equals 15 residues. CDR1 is SGHAT, CDR2 FQNNGV, per germline. The CDR3: CASSLGDRAGYGYTF. DNA for the CDR3: TGTGCCAGCAGCTTAGGGGACCGGGCGGGGTATGGCTACACCTTC. Full variable domain (missing parts from reference TRBV11-2 and TRBJ1-2): EAGVAQSPRYKIIEKRQSVAFWCNPISGHATLYWYQQILGQGPKLLIQFQNNGVVDDSQLPKDRFSAERLKGVDSTLKIQPAKLEDSAVYLCASSLGDRAGYGYTFGSGTRLTVV.

The CDR3 reads CASSRDRAPSGANVLTF. In DNA form, the CDR3 reads TGTGCCAGCAGCCGGGACAGGGCACCTTCTGGGGCCAACGTCCTGACTTTC. This chain uses TRBV27 with TRBJ2-6; 9 bases line up with TRBD1. The germline CDR1 and CDR2 sequences are MNHEY and SMNVEV (reference sequence). Germline trimming cut 6 bases from V and 1 base from J; bases unmatched to any gene: 7. This CDR3 is built from 17 residues.

The J gene is TRBJ2-1, the V gene TRBV5-1; a possible D gene is TRBD1 (6 bases). Trimming cost V 0 bases and J 9 bases, with 16 bases left between them. Germline CDR1 SGHRS, CDR2 YFSETQ. The CDR3 has 15 residues. The CDR3 here is CASSLVAQGIAEQFF. The DNA for the CDR3 is TGCGCCAGCAGCTTGGTTGCCCAGGGGATCGCTGAGCAGTTCTTC.